This TCR beta chain comes out of a study of cytomegalovirus exposure and HLA in healthy donors. V was cut by 6 bases and J by 4 bases, with 12 bases left in between. The V gene's germline CDR1 is MNHEY and CDR2 SMNVEV (reference sequence). This CDR3 is built from 13 residues. On this clone itself: Its antigen is unidentified.

The primer mix had 60 Vbeta and 13 Jbeta primers. Sequencing was performed with immunoSEQ multiplex PCR; in TCRdb, only in-frame clones are kept and a portion is missing. Found here are under 150,000 clones, approximately 75% of them singletons; the top ten hold approximately 1%. General study points: The study labeled more than 150 TCR beta chains cytomegalovirus-associated. For most TCR beta V segments, an earlier analysis put the productive rate at about 87% or about 30% of the time.

The sequencing sample was made of PBMCs. The receptor was isolated from a male donor in good health and CMV-seronegative. The chain recombines TRBV27 with TRBJ1-1, with D possibly TRBD1 on 5 matching bases. Here the CDR3 reads CASSIGASTEAFF. For the CDR3, the DNA is TGTGCCAGCAGCATAGGGGCGAGCACTGAAGCTTTCTTT.